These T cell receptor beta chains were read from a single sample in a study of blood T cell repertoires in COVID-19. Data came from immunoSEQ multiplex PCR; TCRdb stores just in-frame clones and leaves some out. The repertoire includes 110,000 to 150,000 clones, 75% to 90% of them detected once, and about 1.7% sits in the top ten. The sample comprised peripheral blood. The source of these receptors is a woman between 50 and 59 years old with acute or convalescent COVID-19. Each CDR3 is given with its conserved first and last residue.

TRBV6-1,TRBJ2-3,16,CASSELAGGFTDTQYF
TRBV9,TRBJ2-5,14,CASSAAGERETQYF
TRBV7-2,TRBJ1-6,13,CASSSGLNSPLHF
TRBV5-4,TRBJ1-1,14,CASSLDAGVTEAFF
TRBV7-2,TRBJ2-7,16,CASSLVPAGLAYEQYF
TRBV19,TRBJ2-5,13,CASRRDRAETQYF
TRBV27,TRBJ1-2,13,CASSPLGLDGYTF
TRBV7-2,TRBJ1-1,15,CASSSWLALNTEAFF
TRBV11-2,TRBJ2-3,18,CASSPGPGGAGDTDTQYF
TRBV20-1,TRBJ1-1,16,CSASRTPGYAGTEAFF
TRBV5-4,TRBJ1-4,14,CASSFRGGDEKLFF
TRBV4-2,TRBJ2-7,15,CASSQDRAGSLRAVF
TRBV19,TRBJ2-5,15,CASSITSGGQETQYF
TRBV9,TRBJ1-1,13,CASNVGGGTEAFF
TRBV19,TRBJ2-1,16,CASSPSRLSSYNEQFF